The entry that follows covers one TCR beta chain sequence. Its target is unknown. The data belong to a study of a mutant IDH1 vaccine in newly diagnosed glioma. About the study: There were about 60% males and roughly 40% females among treated patients, whose mean age was approximately 38 years. Patients were pretreated with radiotherapy, temozolomide, or both, mostly both.

Time point here: baseline, week 1 (first vaccination visit). The treatment is: pre-vaccination baseline after standard-of-care therapy. The donors' diagnosis was new WHO grade 3 or 4 astrocytoma that was IDH1-mutant and ATRX-lost. Study observations and caveats: Across multiple MHC alleles, 93.3% of patients had vaccine-induced responses.

The CDR3 extends over 14 amino acids. Between the trimmed V and J ends, which lost 3 bases and 1 base, there was a span of 10 bases. Germline CDR1 reads MNHNS; CDR2 reads SASEGT. Sequenced by immunoSEQ multiplex PCR; TCRdb stores in-frame clones only, minus some. The sample lists about 92,000 clones; around four fifths were seen once. The chain links TRBV6-1 to TRBJ2-7, with a tentative D call TRBD2 (5 bases). The TCR originated in a woman aged 45-59 years with glioma. The source material was PBMCs, sampled from a glioma patient treated with radiotherapy, temozolomide or both. The CDR3 reads CASSDPSRSYEQYF. In DNA, the CDR3 is TGTGCCAGCAGTGACCCTAGCAGATCCTACGAGCAGTACTTC.